This passage covers 7 T cell receptor beta chains from one sample sequenced in a study of CD8+CD57+ T cells in acquired aplastic anemia. Genomic DNA acted as the template from which TCR beta VDJ combination and CDR3 sequence profiling were carried out. TCRdb analysed the reads with MiXCR anew, one entry per CDR3 protein. The table lists 200,000 to 250,000 distinct CDR3 sequences, under 50% of them singletons. For sequencing, patients were chosen who had shown expansion of CD8+CD57+ cells by flow cytometry. The material sequenced was sorted CD4+, CD8+, or CD8+CD57+ T cells (not recorded which) from PBMCs. The receptor set was obtained from a human donor with aplastic anemia.

This clonotype was seen many times. The chain is built from TRBV5-1 and TRBJ1-5; no clear D gene. The CDR3 runs 14 residues. Per the germline V gene, CDR1 is SGHRS and CDR2 is YFSETQ. Trimming pared 9 bases from V and 4 bases from J, leaving 17 bases between. CDR3: CATPTPAGNQPQHF. The CDR3 region has the DNA TGCGCCACCCCGACTCCGGCCGGGAATCAGCCCCAGCATTTT.

This sequence joins TRBV7-9 and TRBJ2-7, with a weak D call TRBD1 (5 bases). Trimming cost V 3 bases and J 2 bases, with 8 bases left between them. Germline-derived CDR1 and CDR2 are SEHNR and FQNEAQ (reference sequence). This CDR3 contains 13 residues. The CDR3 nucleotides are TGTGCCAGCAGCTTGGCAGGGCCCTACGAGCAGTACTTC. As protein: CASSLAGPYEQYF.

This clonotype came up a few times. CDR3 bases: TGTGCCACCAGCAGAGATTTCCAGCCCCAGCATTTT. It encodes CATSRDFQPQHF. This chain joins TRBV15 and TRBJ1-5; D is unresolved. Germline V gene data show CDR1 as LNHNV and CDR2 as YYDKDF (reference sequence). Between the trimmed V and J ends, which lost 0 bases and 7 bases, there was a span of 4 bases. The length of the CDR3 is 12 residues.

For this clonotype: A junction end diverges from the germline sequence, so it may reflect a read error. The chain carries TRBV7-6 and TRBJ1-2; a possible D gene is TRBD1 (6 bases). This CDR3 has 12 residues. Germline loops: CDR1 SGHVS, CDR2 FNYEAQ. The CDR3 loop reads CTIGVQGHGFTF. DNA of the CDR3: TGTACCATAGGAGTACAGGGCCATGGCTTCACCTTC.

This clonotype was counted ten times or more. The chain joins TRBV19 to TRBJ1-5; 7 bases match TRBD1. V dropped 6 bases and J dropped 2; count of bases not matched to a gene: 13. The V gene's germline CDR1 is LNHDA and CDR2 SQIVND (reference sequence). The CDR3 is made up of 17 amino acids. In DNA form, the CDR3 reads TGTGCCAGTAGCCCTAACGGCCACAGGGGAGGCAATCAGCCCCAGCATTTT. This sequence encodes CASSPNGHRGGNQPQHF. The whole variable domain, filled in from reference TRBV19 and TRBJ1-5, reads DGGITQSPKYLFRKEGQNVTLSCEQNLNHDAMYWYRQDPGQGLRLIYYSQIVNDFQKGDIAEGYSVSREKKESFPLTVTSAQKNPTAFYLCASSPNGHRGGNQPQHFGDGTRLSIL.

This clonotype was seen at least ten times. The chain has TRBV6-5 and TRBJ1-2; maybe TRBD1 (5 bases). From germline, CDR1 is MNHEY and CDR2 SVGAGI. V lost 5 bases and J lost 3, with 19 bases in between. The CDR3 is 16 residues long. The CDR3, as DNA: TGTGCCAGCAGTAGTCCCCGTGGGGCTGGATACTATGGCTACACCTTC. Protein product: CASSSPRGAGYYGYTF.

The rearrangement uses TRBV19 and TRBJ1-5; D is ambiguous. Germline V gene data show CDR1 as LNHDA and CDR2 as SQIVND (reference sequence). Between the trimmed V and J ends, which lost 6 bases and 3 bases, there was a span of 15 bases. The CDR3 sequence is 15 residues long. The CDR3 is CASSPIGGFNQPQHF. The CDR3 bases are TGTGCCAGTAGCCCCATAGGAGGGTTCAATCAGCCCCAGCATTTT.